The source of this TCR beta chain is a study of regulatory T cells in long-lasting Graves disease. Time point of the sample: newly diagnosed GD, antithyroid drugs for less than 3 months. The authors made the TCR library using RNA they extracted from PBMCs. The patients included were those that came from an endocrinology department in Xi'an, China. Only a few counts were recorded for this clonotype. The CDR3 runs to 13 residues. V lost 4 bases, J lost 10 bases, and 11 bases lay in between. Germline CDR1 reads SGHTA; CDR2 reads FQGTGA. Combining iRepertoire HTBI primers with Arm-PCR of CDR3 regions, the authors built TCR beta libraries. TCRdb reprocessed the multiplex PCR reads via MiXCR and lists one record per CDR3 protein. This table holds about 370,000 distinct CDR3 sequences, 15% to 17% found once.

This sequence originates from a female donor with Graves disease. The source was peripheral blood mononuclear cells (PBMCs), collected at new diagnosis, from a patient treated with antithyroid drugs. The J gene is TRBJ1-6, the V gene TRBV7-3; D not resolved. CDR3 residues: CASSSTGYSPLHF. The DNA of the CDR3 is TGTGCCAGCAGCTCAACCGGCTACTCACCCCTCCACTTT.